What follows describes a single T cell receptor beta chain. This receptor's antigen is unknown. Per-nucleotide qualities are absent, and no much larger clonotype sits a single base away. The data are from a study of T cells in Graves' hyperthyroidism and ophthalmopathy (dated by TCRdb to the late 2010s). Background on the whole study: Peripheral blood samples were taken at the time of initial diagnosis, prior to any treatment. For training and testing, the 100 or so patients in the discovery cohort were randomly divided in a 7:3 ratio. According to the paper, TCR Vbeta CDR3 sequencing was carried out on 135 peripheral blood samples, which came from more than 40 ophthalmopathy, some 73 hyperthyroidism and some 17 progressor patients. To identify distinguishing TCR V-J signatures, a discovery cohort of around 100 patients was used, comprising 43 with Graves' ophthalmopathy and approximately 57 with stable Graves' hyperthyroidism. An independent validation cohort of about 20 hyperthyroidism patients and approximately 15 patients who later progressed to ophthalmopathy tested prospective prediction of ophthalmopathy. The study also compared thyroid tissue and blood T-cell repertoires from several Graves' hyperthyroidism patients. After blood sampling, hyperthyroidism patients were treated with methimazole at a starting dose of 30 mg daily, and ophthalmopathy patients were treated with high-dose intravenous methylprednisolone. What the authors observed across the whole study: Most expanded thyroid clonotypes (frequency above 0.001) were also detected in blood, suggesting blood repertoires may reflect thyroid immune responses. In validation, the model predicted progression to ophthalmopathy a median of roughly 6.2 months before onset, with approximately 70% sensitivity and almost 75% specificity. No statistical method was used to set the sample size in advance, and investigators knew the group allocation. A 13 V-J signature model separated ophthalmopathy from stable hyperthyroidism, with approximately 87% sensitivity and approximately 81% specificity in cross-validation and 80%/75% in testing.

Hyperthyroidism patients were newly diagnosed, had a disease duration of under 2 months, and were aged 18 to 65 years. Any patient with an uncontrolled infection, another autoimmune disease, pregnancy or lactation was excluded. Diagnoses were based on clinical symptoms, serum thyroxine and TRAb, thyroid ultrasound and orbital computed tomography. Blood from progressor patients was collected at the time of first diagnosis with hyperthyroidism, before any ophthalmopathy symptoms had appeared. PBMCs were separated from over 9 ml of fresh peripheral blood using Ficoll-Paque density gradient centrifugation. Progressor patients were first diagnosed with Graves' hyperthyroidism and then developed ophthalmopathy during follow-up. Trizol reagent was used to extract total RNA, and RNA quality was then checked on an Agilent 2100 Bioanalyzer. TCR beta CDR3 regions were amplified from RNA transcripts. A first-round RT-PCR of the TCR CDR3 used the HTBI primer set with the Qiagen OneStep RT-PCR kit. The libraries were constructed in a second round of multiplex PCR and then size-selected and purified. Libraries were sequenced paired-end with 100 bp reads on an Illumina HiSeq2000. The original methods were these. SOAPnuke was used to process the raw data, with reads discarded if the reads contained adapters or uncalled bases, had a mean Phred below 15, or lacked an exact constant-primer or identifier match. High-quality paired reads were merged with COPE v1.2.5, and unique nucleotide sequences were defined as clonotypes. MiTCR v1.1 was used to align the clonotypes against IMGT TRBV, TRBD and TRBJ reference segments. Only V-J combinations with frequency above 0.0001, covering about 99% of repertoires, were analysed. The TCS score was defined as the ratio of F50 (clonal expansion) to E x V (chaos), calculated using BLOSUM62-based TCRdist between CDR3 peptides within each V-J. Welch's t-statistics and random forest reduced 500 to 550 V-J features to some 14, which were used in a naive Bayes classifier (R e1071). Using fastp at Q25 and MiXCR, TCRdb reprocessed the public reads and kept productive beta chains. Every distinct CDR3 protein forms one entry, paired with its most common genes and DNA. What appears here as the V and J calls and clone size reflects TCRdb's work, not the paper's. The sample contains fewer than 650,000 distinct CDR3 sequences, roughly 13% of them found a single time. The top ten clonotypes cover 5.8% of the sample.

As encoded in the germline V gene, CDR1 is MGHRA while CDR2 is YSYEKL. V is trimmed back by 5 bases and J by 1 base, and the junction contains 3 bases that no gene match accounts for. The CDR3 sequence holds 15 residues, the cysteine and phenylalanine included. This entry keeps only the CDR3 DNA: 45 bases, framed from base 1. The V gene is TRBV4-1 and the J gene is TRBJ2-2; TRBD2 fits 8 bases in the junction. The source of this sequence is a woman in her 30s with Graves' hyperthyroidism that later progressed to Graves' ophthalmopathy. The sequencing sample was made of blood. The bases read TGCGCCAGCAGCACGCTAGCGGGGAACACCGGGGAGCTGTTTTTT. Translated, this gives CASSTLAGNTGELFF.